This T cell receptor (beta chain) appears in the sequencing data of a study of CD8 T cells in ankylosing spondylitis. MiXCR, applied by TCRdb to the 5' RACE reads, yields one record per CDR3 protein. The sample lists under 200,000 distinct CDR3 sequences, 10% to 15% occurring once. This clonotype was recorded many times. Its antigen is not known. The CDR3 loop spans 14 amino acids. V dropped 2 bases and J dropped 1 base, with 6 bases sitting between them. Overall study results and limits: Some of the motif variants had earlier been found in reactive arthritis patients' fluid and blood.

The chain combines TRBV12-3 or TRBV12-4 with TRBJ1-3, with D hard to call. The clonotype originates from a female donor with ankylosing spondylitis or in good health (not recorded which). Sample: blood, either unsorted or a sorted T cell fraction (not recorded which). This chain's CDR3 is CASSLWGSGNTIYF. The CDR3 DNA reads TGTGCCAGCAGTTTATGGGGATCTGGAAACACCATATATTTT.